The sequence of this T cell receptor (beta chain) was determined in a study of control samples from healthy donors and cancer patients. Sequenced by immunoSEQ multiplex PCR; TCRdb stores in-frame clones only, minus some. The table shows 20,000 to 30,000 clones, with approximately 91% occurring only once. CDR3 length equals 11 residues. Per germline, CDR1 DFQATT and CDR2 SNEGSKA (reference sequence). V gave up 3 bases and J gave up 5 bases; unmatched junction bases: 0. The table lists this clone with a few counts. V is TRBV20-1 and J is TRBJ2-5; TRBD2 aligns across 7 bases. Sequenced: PBMCs. This sequence originates from a man aged 50 to 60 with lung cancer. The CDR3 sequence: CSARGGETQYF. The CDR3 DNA reads as TGCAGTGCTAGGGGGGGGGAGACCCAGTACTTC.